This entry describes one TCR beta chain. Its target antigen remains unknown. Its CDR3 holds 15 amino acids, cysteine through phenylalanine. Here the CDR3 DNA is all that survives: 45 bases in frame from base 1. The junction carries 7 bases between V and J, which are trimmed by 1 base and 0 bases respectively. Via the germline V gene, CDR1 is LGHNA and CDR2 YNFKEQ. This sample was taken from a study of cytomegalovirus exposure and HLA in healthy donors (dated by TCRdb to 2017 to 2019). In terms of the full investigation: An earlier analysis of roughly 500 of the donors reported about 300 Gb of sequence data and roughly 120 million unique TCR beta sequences obtained from around 190 million T cells. An early release that covered 640 HLA-typed donors contained approximately 300 gigabases of sequencing data and 80 million or so unique TCR sequences. The genetic ancestry cluster associated with self-reported Caucasian donors included over 65% of the approximately 400 genotyped donors. The aim of the study was to test whether cataloging public T cell receptors could identify signatures of past pathogen exposure. The T cell repertoires of several hundred subjects were profiled by immunosequencing and related to cytomegalovirus serostatus. Along with the approximately 620-subject first cohort, a separate validation cohort of 120 different subjects was used. To predict cytomegalovirus infection status, the study combined high-throughput TCR immunosequencing, statistical association of individual TCRs with disease status, and machine learning. A later analysis re-examined previously published TCR beta repertoires from around 670 donors and added high-resolution HLA genotyping to investigate patterns of TCR occurrence. In the later analysis, no new phenotypic data were used to find candidate immune exposures; instead, reliance was placed on TCR beta sequences and their occurrence across donors. In an earlier analysis of several hundred of the donors, high-throughput TCR beta sequencing was used to judge whether each TCR beta V gene segment behaved as functional or pseudogenic. Donor age, sex, ethnicity and CMV serostatus were compiled alongside the repertoire data. In a later genetic analysis, genome-wide SNP genotypes for about three fifths of the roughly 670 donors were used, and that subset was treated as a discovery cohort. Every discovery cohort repertoire had been produced on one sequencing platform. Both class I and class II loci were covered by HLA typing, at four-digit resolution. Typing coverage varied by locus: roughly 629-640 donors for A, B, C, DRB1 and DQB1; under 550 for DQA1; approximately 610 for DPA1; 400 to 480 for DPB1. Several DR-DQ haplotypes were handled as single units for association and clustering, since linkage in the cohort was strong. On average, roughly 200,000 unique TCR beta nucleotide sequences were sequenced per donor among 300 to 500 genotyped donors of the cohort, with 15% to 20% of those sequences being non-productive. Study-wide conclusions, independent of this receptor: In a later genetic analysis, a missense DCLRE1C variant was associated with V-gene and J-gene trimming of TCR beta chains, and the association was replicated in an independent cohort. According to a later analysis, most CMV-associated TCR beta chains appeared to be HLA-restricted, and the HLA associations seemed to be driven largely by CMV exposure. Correlated functional status among segregating V segments might be attributable to linkage disequilibrium, but an unknown experimental factor could not be ruled out. In a later analysis, several top co-occurrence clusters were reported to appear linked to parvovirus B19, influenza, CMV and Epstein-Barr virus. A further reported finding was that TCR beta sequences accurately predicted the HLA-A and HLA-B alleles for most subjects in the first cohort. When HLA alleles, especially DR and DQ, strongly co-occurred, TCR associations were difficult to assign to individual alleles. A total of roughly 160 TCR beta chains were listed by the study as associated with cytomegalovirus. Three of the identified cytomegalovirus-associated TCR beta chains were confirmed in vitro to be specific for cytomegalovirus antigens. A later analysis found that TCR association rates varied across HLA loci, with DRB1 alleles showing the most associated TCRs and HLA-C alleles the fewest. Only TCR beta chains were sequenced in this cohort, and the absence of alpha or paired-chain data limited detectable features. According to a later genetic analysis, donors in an Asian-associated ancestry cluster had fewer N-insertions in productive TCRs than the approximately 700-donor mean. In a later analysis, HLA-associated TCR beta chains showed more clonal expansion and lower generation probabilities than non-associated chains that were equally common. Some IMGT-functional V segments, including TRBV6-2 and TRBV6-3, could not be told apart with the 87-base-pair reads, so those segments were excluded. Specific HLA alleles were associated with 16,951 TCR beta sequences at a false discovery rate of 0.05 in a later analysis. Because HLA typing was missing for some donors at each locus, association tests included only the typed subset. The authors suggested that the approach could potentially be extended to other disease states and immunological phenotypes. The earlier analysis of approximately 540 of the donors excluded around 17 rarely observed V segments, including chromosome 9 orphons, because counts were too low. A group of highly shared sequence variants was considered likely to be a technical artifact of the sequencing pipeline. An earlier analysis of approximately 540 of the donors showed that most TCR beta V segments appeared in productive rearrangements either about 90% or about 30% of the time, which broadly matched IMGT annotations. Most TCR sequences were observed very rarely across donors, whereas some public TCRs were present in many individuals. The classifier was reported to diagnose cytomegalovirus status with high specificity and sensitivity in both the original cohort and the validation cohort. Immune exposure information for the cohort was limited to CMV serostatus. The presence/absence analyses assumed that sequencing depth was roughly uniform across donors, and that assumption may not be true.

Receptor libraries were prepared by the immunoSEQ multiplex PCR assay. The multiplex PCR relied on a mix of 60 forward primers for TCR Vbeta segments and 13 reverse primers for TCR Jbeta segments. The CDR3 region of rearranged TCR beta genes was amplified from genomic DNA with a multiplex PCR assay. Amplified TCR beta libraries were sequenced as 87-base-pair reads on the Illumina HiSeq System. On the authors' methods: Across the 500 to 850 repertoires, a later analysis counted some 80 million unique TCR beta chains, about 10 million of which were shared by at least two donors. A nearest-neighbor algorithm error-corrected the raw reads and collapsed the reads into unique sequences, merging closely related sequences to remove PCR and sequencing errors. Alignment of CDR3 sequences to IMGT reference sequences was used to assign V, D and J gene segments. For a sequence to be retained, a match of at least six nucleotides to both a V gene segment and a J gene segment was required. A rearrangement counted as productive if the CDR3 had no stop codons and remained in frame with V and J, and every other rearrangement counted as non-productive. CDR3 was defined by IMGT convention, running from the second conserved V-encoded cysteine to the conserved J-encoded phenylalanine. Sequences without an unambiguous match to a single V gene segment were excluded from the earlier analysis of about 600 of the donors. An earlier analysis of about 590 of the donors classified V segments as functional when productive rearrangements were above 56.7% and as segregating when the standard deviation between donors was above 5%. A statistical classification framework was built to diagnose cytomegalovirus status from the catalog of TCR beta chain sequences. In a later analysis, V and J genes were assigned by comparing TCR nucleotide sequences against IMGT/GENE-DB human TR gene sequences. A later analysis assigned CDR3 sequences and most-parsimonious VDJ recombination scenarios with the TCRdist pipeline. In a later analysis, every TCR beta chain was defined by the combination of its CDR3 amino acid sequence and its V-gene family, and reads without a unique V-gene family were dropped. A later analysis removed nearly 600 highly shared, low-generation-probability nucleotide sequences to deal with suspected cross-contamination and a sequencing artifact. In a later analysis, a clonal expansion index was calculated for each public chain from normalized within-repertoire ranks of inferred template counts. A later analysis computed generation probabilities with a VDJ recombination model fitted to out-of-frame rearrangements, and checked the results against IGoR. In a later analysis, hypergeometric tests were used to score TCR-TCR, TCR-HLA and TCR-CMV co-occurrence, with a repertoire-size bias correction applied to TCR pairs. In a later analysis, false discovery rates were estimated by permuting HLA or CMV assignments 20 times. In a later analysis, co-occurring TCRs were grouped using DBSCAN, with TCRdist sequence similarity added in when clustering inside HLA-allele-positive subsets. Co-occurrence clustering excluded repertoires with fewer than 30,000 or more than 120,000 public chains, plus five with anomalous nucleotide sharing. The table was pulled from immuneACCESS by TCRdb, which kept in-frame rearrangements only. Such tables lose some clones; where checked, under half of the loss comes from unresolved V genes, and the rest has no known cause. V and J calls and clone size follow that table, whereas D and trimming were derived from the DNA. This sample's table has entries for 180,000 or so clones. The biggest ten clones account for roughly 0.7% of the sample.

The cohort comprised 670 or so healthy bone marrow donors. All cohort members were sampled while nominally healthy, although unrecorded immune exposures were likely present. The donor tested CMV seronegative, placing the donor among the 300 to 400 seronegative members of the cohort. Every donor gave a peripheral blood sample, and the peripheral blood mononuclear cells from that sample were used for TCR beta sequencing. The Qiagen DNeasy Blood Extraction Kit was used to extract genomic DNA from the blood cell samples. The sequence was obtained from a boy under 18 in good health and CMV-seronegative. Sample: PBMCs. In this chain, TRBV4-2 is recombined with TRBJ1-5, with the D gene not confidently named. The DNA reads as follows: TGTGCCAGCAGCCAAGGGCTGAATAGCAATCAGCCCCAGCATTTT. Its protein product is CASSQGLNSNQPQHF.